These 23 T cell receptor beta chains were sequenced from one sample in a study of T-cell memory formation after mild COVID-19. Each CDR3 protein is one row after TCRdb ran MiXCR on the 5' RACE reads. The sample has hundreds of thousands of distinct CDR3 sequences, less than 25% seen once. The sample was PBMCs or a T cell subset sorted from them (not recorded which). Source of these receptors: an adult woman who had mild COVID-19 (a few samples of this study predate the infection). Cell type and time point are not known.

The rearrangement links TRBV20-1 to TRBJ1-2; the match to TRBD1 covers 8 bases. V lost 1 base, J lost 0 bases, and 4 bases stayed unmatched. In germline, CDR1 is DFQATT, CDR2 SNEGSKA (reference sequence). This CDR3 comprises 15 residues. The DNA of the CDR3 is TGCAGTGCTAGAGGCGGACAGGGATCTAACTATGGCTACACCTTC. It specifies CSARGGQGSNYGYTF.

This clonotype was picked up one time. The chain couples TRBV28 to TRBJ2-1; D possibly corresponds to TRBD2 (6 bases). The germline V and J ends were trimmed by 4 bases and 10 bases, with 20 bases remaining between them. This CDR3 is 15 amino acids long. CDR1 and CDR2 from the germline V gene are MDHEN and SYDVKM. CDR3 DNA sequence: TGTGCCAGCAGTTCCTACGCCGGGAGACCTCCAGAGCAGTTCTTC. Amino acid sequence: CASSSYAGRPPEQFF. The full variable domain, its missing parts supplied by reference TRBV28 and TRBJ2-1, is DVKVTQSSRYLVKRTGEKVFLECVQDMDHENMFWYRQDPGLGLRLIYFSYDVKMKEKGDIPEGYSVSREKKERFSLILESASTNQTSMYLCASSSYAGRPPEQFFGPGTRLTVL.

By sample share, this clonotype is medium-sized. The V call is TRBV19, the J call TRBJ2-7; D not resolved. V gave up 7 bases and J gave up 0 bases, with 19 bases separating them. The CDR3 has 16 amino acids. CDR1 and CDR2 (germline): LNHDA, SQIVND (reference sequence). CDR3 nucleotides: TGTGCCAGTAAGGACGTATCAGTGACGAGCTCCTACGAGCAGTACTTC. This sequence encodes CASKDVSVTSSYEQYF.

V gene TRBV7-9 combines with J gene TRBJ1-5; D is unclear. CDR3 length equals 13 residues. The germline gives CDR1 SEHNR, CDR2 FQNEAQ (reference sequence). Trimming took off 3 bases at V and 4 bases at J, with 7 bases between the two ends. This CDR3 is CASSFGPNQPQHF. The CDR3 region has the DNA TGTGCCAGCAGCTTCGGCCCGAATCAGCCCCAGCATTTT.

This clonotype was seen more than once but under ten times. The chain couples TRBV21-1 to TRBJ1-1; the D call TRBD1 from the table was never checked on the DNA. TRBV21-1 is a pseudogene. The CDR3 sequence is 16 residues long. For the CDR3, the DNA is TGTGCCAGCAGCAAAGCGCTAGGGGAGATGAACACTGAAGCTTTCTTT. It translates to CASSKALGEMNTEAFF.

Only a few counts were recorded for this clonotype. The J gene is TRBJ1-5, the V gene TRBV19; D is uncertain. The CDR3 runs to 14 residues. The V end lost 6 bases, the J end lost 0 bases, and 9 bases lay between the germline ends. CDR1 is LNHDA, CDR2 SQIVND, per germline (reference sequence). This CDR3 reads CASSRGYSNQPQHF. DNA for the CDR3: TGTGCCAGTAGCCGAGGTTATAGCAATCAGCCCCAGCATTTT.

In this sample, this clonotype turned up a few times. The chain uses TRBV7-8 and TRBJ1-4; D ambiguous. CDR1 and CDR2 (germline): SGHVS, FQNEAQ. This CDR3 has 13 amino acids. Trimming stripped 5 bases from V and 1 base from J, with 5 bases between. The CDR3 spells CASSVRTNEKLFF. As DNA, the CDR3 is TGTGCCAGCAGCGTGAGAACTAATGAAAAACTGTTTTTT.

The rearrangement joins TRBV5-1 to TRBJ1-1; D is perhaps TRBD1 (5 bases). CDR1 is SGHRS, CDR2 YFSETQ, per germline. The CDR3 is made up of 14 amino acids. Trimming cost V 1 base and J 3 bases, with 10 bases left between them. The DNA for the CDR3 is TGCGCCAGCAGCTTGTGGGGAGGGGACACTGAAGCTTTCTTT. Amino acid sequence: CASSLWGGDTEAFF. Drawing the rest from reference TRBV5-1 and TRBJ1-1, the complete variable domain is KAGVTQTPRYLIKTRGQQVTLSCSPISGHRSVSWYQQTPGQGLQFLFEYFSETQRNKGNFPGRFSGRQFSNSRSEMNVSTLELGDSALYLCASSLWGGDTEAFFGQGTRLTVV.

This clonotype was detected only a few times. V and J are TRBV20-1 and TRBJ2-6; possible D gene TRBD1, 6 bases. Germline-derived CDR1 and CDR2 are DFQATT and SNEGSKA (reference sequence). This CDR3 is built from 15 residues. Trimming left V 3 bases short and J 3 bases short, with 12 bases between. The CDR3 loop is CSARGRGGGANVLTF. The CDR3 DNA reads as TGCAGTGCTAGGGGCAGGGGTGGTGGGGCCAACGTCCTGACTTTC.

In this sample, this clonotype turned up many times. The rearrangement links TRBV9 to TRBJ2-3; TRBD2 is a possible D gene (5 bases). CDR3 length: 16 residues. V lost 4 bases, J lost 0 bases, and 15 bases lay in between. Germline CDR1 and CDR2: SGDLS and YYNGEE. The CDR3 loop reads CASSPWTLQSTDTQYF. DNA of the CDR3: TGTGCCAGCAGCCCGTGGACTCTACAGAGCACAGATACGCAGTATTTT.

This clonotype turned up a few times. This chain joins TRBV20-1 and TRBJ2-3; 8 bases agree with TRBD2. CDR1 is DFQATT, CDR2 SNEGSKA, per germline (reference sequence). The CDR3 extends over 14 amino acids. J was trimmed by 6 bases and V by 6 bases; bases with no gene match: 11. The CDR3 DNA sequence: TGCAGTGCCCGACGGCCGAGCGGGAGCGATACGCAGTATTTT. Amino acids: CSARRPSGSDTQYF.

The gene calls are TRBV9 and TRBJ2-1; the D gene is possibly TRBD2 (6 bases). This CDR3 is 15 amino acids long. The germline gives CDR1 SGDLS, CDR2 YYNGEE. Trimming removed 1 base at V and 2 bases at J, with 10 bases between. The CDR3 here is CASSVLAAPYNEQFF. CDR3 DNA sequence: TGTGCCAGCAGCGTATTAGCGGCACCCTACAATGAGCAGTTCTTC.

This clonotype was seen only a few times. In DNA form, the CDR3 reads TGCGCCAGCAGCTTGGCTGACAGAAGGACGTGGAATTCACCCCTCCACTTT. It is translated as CASSLADRRTWNSPLHF. This chain joins TRBV5-1 and TRBJ1-6; possibly TRBD1 for D (5 bases). The CDR3 extends over 17 amino acids. The V gene lost 0 bases and the J gene lost 7 bases, with 17 bases spanning the gap. Germline V lookup: CDR1 SGHRS, CDR2 YFSETQ.

Written as DNA, the CDR3 is TGCGCCAGCAGCCCCGGCGGGTCGAGGAACACCGGGGAGCTGTTTTTT. Its protein product is CASSPGGSRNTGELFF. This chain joins TRBV5-1 and TRBJ2-2; maybe TRBD2 (5 bases). The length of the CDR3 is 16 residues. Germline V gene lookup returns CDR1 SGHRS and CDR2 YFSETQ. V was shortened by 4 bases and J by 1 base, with 14 bases between the two germline ends.

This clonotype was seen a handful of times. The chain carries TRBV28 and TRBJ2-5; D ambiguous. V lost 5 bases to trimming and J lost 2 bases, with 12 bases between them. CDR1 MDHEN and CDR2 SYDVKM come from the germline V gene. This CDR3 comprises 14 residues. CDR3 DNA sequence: TGTGCCAGCAGTCCCCGACTGAGACAAGAGACCCAGTACTTC. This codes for CASSPRLRQETQYF.

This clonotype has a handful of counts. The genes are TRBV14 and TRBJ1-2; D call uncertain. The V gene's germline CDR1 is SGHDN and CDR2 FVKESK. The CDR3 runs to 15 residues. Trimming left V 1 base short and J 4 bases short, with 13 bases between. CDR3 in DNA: TGTGCCAGCAGCCAAGCTGGATCCTCTGGCTATGGCTACACCTTC. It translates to CASSQAGSSGYGYTF.

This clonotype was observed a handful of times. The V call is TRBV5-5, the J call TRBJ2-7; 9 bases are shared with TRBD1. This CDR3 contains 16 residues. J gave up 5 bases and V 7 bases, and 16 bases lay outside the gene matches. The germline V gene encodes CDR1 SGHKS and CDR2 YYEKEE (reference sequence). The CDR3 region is CASGNYRDRVGHEQYF. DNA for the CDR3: TGTGCCAGCGGCAATTACCGGGACAGGGTTGGGCACGAGCAGTACTTC.

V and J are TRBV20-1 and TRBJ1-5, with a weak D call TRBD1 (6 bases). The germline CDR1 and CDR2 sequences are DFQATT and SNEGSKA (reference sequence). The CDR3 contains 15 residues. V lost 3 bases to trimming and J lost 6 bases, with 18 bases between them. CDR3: CSASGAGAVGQPQHF. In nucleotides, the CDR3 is TGCAGTGCTAGTGGGGCAGGGGCAGTTGGTCAGCCCCAGCATTTT.

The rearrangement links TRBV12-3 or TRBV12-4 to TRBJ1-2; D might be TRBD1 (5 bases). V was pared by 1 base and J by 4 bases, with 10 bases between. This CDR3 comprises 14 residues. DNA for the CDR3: TGTGCCAGCAGTTTAGATGGGGGGACCTATGGCTACACCTTC. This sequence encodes CASSLDGGTYGYTF.

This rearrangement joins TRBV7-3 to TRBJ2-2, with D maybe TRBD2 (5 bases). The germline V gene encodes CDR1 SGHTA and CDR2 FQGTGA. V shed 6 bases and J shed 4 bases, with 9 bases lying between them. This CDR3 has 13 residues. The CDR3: CASSTGFTGELFF. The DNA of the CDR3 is TGTGCCAGCAGTACGGGGTTCACCGGGGAGCTGTTTTTT. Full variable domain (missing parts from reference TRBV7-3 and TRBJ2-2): GAGVSQTPSNKVTEKGKYVELRCDPISGHTALYWYRQSLGQGPEFLIYFQGTGAADDSGLPNDRFFAVRPEGSVSTLKIQRTERGDSAVYLCASSTGFTGELFFGEGSRLTVL.

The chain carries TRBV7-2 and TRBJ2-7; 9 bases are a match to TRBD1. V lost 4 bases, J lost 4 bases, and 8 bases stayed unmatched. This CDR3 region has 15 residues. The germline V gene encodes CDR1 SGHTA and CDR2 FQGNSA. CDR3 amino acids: CASSWSGTGSYEQYF. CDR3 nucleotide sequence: TGTGCCAGCAGCTGGTCCGGGACAGGGTCATACGAGCAGTACTTC.

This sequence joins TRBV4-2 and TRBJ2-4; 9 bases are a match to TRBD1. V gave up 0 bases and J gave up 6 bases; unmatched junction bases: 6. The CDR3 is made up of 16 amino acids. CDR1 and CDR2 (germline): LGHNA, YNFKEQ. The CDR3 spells CASSQDWDREGNIQYF. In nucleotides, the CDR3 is TGTGCCAGCAGCCAAGACTGGGACAGGGAGGGAAACATTCAGTACTTC.

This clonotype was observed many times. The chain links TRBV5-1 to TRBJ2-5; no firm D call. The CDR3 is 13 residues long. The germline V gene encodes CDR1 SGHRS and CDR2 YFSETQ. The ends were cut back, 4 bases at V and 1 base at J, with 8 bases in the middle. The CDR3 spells CASSRSGQETQYF. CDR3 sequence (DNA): TGCGCCAGCAGCAGATCAGGCCAAGAGACCCAGTACTTC.